This T cell receptor (beta chain) was identified during a study of cytomegalovirus exposure and HLA in healthy donors. J gave up 9 bases and V 10 bases, and 17 bases lay outside the gene matches. CDR3 length: 14 residues. CDR1 is MDHEN, CDR2 SYDVKM, per germline. This PCR relied on a set of 60 Vbeta primers and 13 Jbeta primers. The repertoire was sequenced with immunoSEQ multiplex PCR; TCRdb's copy has only in-frame clones and lacks some. The profile shows some 150,000 clones, 70% to 80% of them singletons. This sequence originates from a woman aged 45-59 years in good health and CMV-seronegative. The chain joins TRBV28 to TRBJ2-7; 8 nucleotides line up with TRBD1. Sequencing used PBMCs. CDR3 DNA sequence: TGTGCCATATCACCCCCGGGACAGGCCTTATTGCAGTACTTC. The encoded protein is CAISPPGQALLQYF.